This T cell receptor beta chain was identified during a study of T cell responses to AZD1222 COVID-19 vaccine. Overall study: It was second doses at about 4 or about 12 weeks that were pooled.

Turning to this clone: The antigen is unknown.

TCRdb's copy holds only in-frame clones and misses some; the assay was immunoSEQ multiplex PCR. The profile shows 66,000 or so clones, roughly 87% of them singletons. Study observations and caveats: As reported, nearly half of all spike-specific TCRs target variant regions that are unmutated. The CD4 TCRs associated with vaccination extended across spike and predominated at 160-218 and 743-854. Donors in the cohort were predominantly white British and more often female, and clonal diversity was possibly underestimated.

With 5 bases clipped from V and 0 bases from J, the junction kept 10 bases outside the gene matches. The CDR3 extends over 17 amino acids. Germline V gene sequence: CDR1 SGHAT, CDR2 FQNNGV. Sequenced material: peripheral blood, taken on day 0 of AZD1222 vaccination. This chain uses TRBV11-2 with TRBJ2-1, with TRBD2 matching 7 bases. The sequence derives from an adult in good health. Here the CDR3 reads CASSPAFGGSSYNEQFF. For the CDR3, the DNA is TGTGCCAGCAGCCCCGCCTTTGGCGGGAGCTCCTACAATGAGCAGTTCTTC.